Listed below are T cell receptor beta chains from one sample, sequenced in a study of T cell responses to AZD1222 COVID-19 vaccine. Profiled with immunoSEQ multiplex PCR; TCRdb holds only in-frame clones, not every one. The table lists roughly 100,000 clones, 75% to 95% of them singletons. The source material was peripheral blood, sampled on day 0 of AZD1222 vaccination. These receptors were obtained from an adult in good health. CDR3s include the opening cysteine and the closing phenylalanine or tryptophan. D genes are given only for firm matches. For some rows the clone size is stated as once, few or many, or as a class when expanded; others skip it.

d_gene	j_gene	v_gene	abundance	CDR3nt	CDR3aa
NA	TRBJ2-7	TRBV12-3/TRBV12-4	NA	TGTGCCAGCAGTTTGCAGCCTTCATACGAGCAGTACTTC	CASSLQPSYEQYF
NA	TRBJ1-3	TRBV28	NA	TGTGCCAGCAGTTTCCTCCGCGGGTTCTCTGGAAACACCATATATTTT	CASSFLRGFSGNTIYF
NA	TRBJ1-5	TRBV28	NA	TGTGCCAGCAGGGGAACAGGGCGAGGTCAGCCCCAGCATTTT	CASRGTGRGQPQHF
TRBD1	TRBJ1-2	TRBV30	NA	TGTGCCAGACAGGGACTCCACTATGGCTACACCTTC	CARQGLHYGYTF
NA	TRBJ1-5	TRBV27	NA	TGTGCCAGGAGGGTAGGGGAAGCCCAGCATTTT	CARRVGEAQHF
NA	TRBJ2-2	TRBV28	NA	TGTGCCAGCAGAGGGACCCTCCGGGGAGGGGAGCTGTTTTTT	CASRGTLRGGELFF
NA	TRBJ2-4	TRBV5-4	once	TGTGCCAGCAGCTCATTTAGCGGACGGGACATTCAGTACTTC	CASSSFSGRDIQYF
NA	TRBJ1-1	TRBV12-3/TRBV12-4	NA	TGTGCCAGCAGTTTAATAGGTGGGGAAGCTTTCTTT	CASSLIGGEAFF
NA	TRBJ1-4	TRBV2	NA	TGTGCCAGCAGATACCACGCAACTAATGAAAAACTGTTTTTT	CASRYHATNEKLFF
TRBD2	TRBJ2-7	TRBV4-1	NA	TGCGCCAGCAGCCAAGAAGAGCGGGAAGGGGAGCAGTACTTC	CASSQEEREGEQYF
NA	TRBJ1-1	TRBV14	NA	TGTGCCAGCAGCCAAGGGTATTGGGGATCGAACACTGAAGCTTTCTTT	CASSQGYWGSNTEAFF
NA	TRBJ1-2	TRBV7-7	NA	TGTCGCAGCAGCCCTAGGAGCCCTAACTATGGCTACACCTTC	CRSSPRSPNYGYTF
NA	TRBJ2-1	TRBV7-3	NA	TGTGCCAGCTCGGGCCAAGCGGTGAATGAGCAGTTCTTC	CASSGQAVNEQFF
NA	TRBJ1-4	TRBV6-4	NA	TGTGCCAGCAGTGAACAGTCCCGTGAAAAACTGTTTTTT	CASSEQSREKLFF
NA	TRBJ1-2	TRBV6-1	once	TGTGCCAGCAGTGAAGCGCGGGGCTATGGCTACACCTTC	CASSEARGYGYTF
NA	TRBJ1-6	TRBV19	NA	TGTGCCAGTAGTCCCTCAGGGGTTATTAATTCACCCCTCCACTTT	CASSPSGVINSPLHF
NA	TRBJ2-7	TRBV28	once	TGTGCCAGCAGTACCCTGGGGGGAACCTATTCCTACGAGCAGTACTTC	CASSTLGGTYSYEQYF
TRBD2	TRBJ2-5	TRBV11-2	NA	TGTGCCAGCAGCCCTTCGACTAGCGGAGAGACCCAGTACTTC	CASSPSTSGETQYF
NA	TRBJ1-2	TRBV30	NA	TGTGCCTGGGGGGGGTCCGCGCCCTCGTCCTTC	CAWGGSAPSSF
NA	TRBJ1-1	TRBV7-2	NA	TGTGCCAGCAGCTCCTTCCCGGGACAGAACACTGAAGCTTTCTTT	CASSSFPGQNTEAFF
TRBD1	TRBJ1-1	TRBV12-3/TRBV12-4	NA	TGTGCCACCTCGGGACAGGTTAACTCGGCTTTCTTT	CATSGQVNSAFF
NA	TRBJ1-6	TRBV7-9	NA	TGTGCCAGCAGATCGGACATGCGGCCCCTCCACTTT	CASRSDMRPLHF
NA	TRBJ1-1	TRBV29-1	once	TGCAGCTCACAGGCGATGAACACTGAAGCTTTCTTT	CSSQAMNTEAFF
TRBD1	TRBJ2-7	TRBV19	few	TGTGCCAGTAGTTCCCGGGACAGATCCTACGAGCAGTACTTC	CASSSRDRSYEQYF